These 32 T cell receptor beta chains were all obtained from the same sample, sequenced in a study of cytomegalovirus exposure and HLA in healthy donors. PCR amplification relied on 60 Vbeta primers (plus 13 Jbeta primers). Measured with immunoSEQ multiplex PCR; TCRdb has only the in-frame clones, and not every one. This table holds around 63,000 clones, approximately 79% found once. Material: PBMCs. The receptors shown here come from a woman in her 30s in good health and CMV-seronegative.

V gene TRBV5-1 combines with J gene TRBJ1-1, with D unresolved. With 7 bases removed from V and 3 bases from J, the gap between germline ends came to 7 bases. The CDR3 runs 11 residues. Germline V CDR1 and CDR2: SGHRS, YFSETQ. The CDR3 loop reads CASREDTEAFF. Written as DNA, the CDR3 is TGCGCCAGCCGAGAAGACACTGAAGCTTTCTTT.

The chain couples TRBV4-2 to TRBJ1-1; possible D gene TRBD1, 5 bases. The V gene's germline CDR1 is LGHNA and CDR2 YNFKEQ. V gave up 3 bases and J gave up 4 bases, with 12 bases separating them. The CDR3 spans 14 residues. The CDR3 DNA sequence: TGTGCCAGCAGCCAGAAGAGGGGAGGCACTGAAGCTTTCTTT. Translated, it gives CASSQKRGGTEAFF.

V and J are TRBV7-9 and TRBJ2-7; 7 nucleotides match TRBD2. V was pared by 1 base and J by 3 bases, with 3 bases of the junction left unmatched. CDR1 and CDR2 (germline): SEHNR, FQNEAQ (reference sequence). This CDR3 is 14 amino acids long. The CDR3 nucleotides are TGTGCCAGCAGCTTAGGGGCTAGCGGCTACGAGCAGTACGTC. Translating gives CASSLGASGYEQYV.

In this sample, this clone turned up once. This chain connects TRBV10-2 to TRBJ1-1, with a weak D call TRBD1 (5 bases). In germline, CDR1 is WSHSY, CDR2 SAAADI. Deletions cut 1 base from V and 6 bases from J, with 12 bases between. CDR3 size: 14 residues. Here the CDR3 DNA reads TGCGCCAGCAGTGAGTGGGTGGGGGGGGCTGAAGCTTTCTTT. It translates to CASSEWVGGAEAFF.

The chain joins TRBV10-3 to TRBJ2-2, with 11 bases matching TRBD2. The V segment lost 5 bases and the J segment 2 bases; nucleotides outside the gene matches: 4. This CDR3 has 16 amino acids. Per germline, CDR1 ENHRY and CDR2 SYGVKD. CDR3 sequence reads: CAISSLAGGNTGELFF. DNA of the CDR3: TGTGCCATCAGTTCCCTAGCGGGAGGTAACACCGGGGAGCTGTTTTTT.

This chain connects TRBV29-1 to TRBJ1-2, with a possible D match to TRBD1 (5 bases). Germline loops: CDR1 SQVTM, CDR2 ANQGSEA. Between the trimmed V and J ends, which lost 3 bases and 4 bases, there was a span of 12 bases. The CDR3 loop spans 13 amino acids. The CDR3 reads CSVDEDTRYGYTF. CDR3 bases: TGCAGCGTTGATGAGGACACCCGCTATGGCTACACCTTC.

The gene calls are TRBV30 and TRBJ1-2, with a weak D call TRBD1 (6 bases). The CDR3 is 16 amino acids. V was trimmed by 3 bases and J by 2 bases, leaving 19 bases between them. Germline V gives CDR1 GTSNPN, CDR2 SVGIG (reference sequence). The CDR3 here is CAWRTLSGTHNYGYTF. The CDR3 DNA is TGTGCCTGGAGGACCTTATCCGGGACACACAACTATGGCTACACCTTC.

The chain uses TRBV19 and TRBJ1-2, with 9 bases identical to TRBD1. The germline CDR1 and CDR2 sequences are LNHDA and SQIVND (reference sequence). The CDR3 runs to 15 residues. V lost 7 bases and J lost 1; bases outside the gene matches: 7. CDR3 protein: CASIPGTGLNYGYTF. The CDR3 DNA follows: TGTGCCAGTATCCCCGGGACAGGGCTTAACTATGGCTACACCTTC.

J is TRBJ1-3 and V is TRBV19; 8 bases are a match to TRBD1. Unmatched junction bases numbered 11, after V lost 7 bases and J lost 0 bases. CDR3 size: 17 residues. Germline values: CDR1 LNHDA, CDR2 SQIVND (reference sequence). The CDR3 protein is CASKFGQGESSGNTIYF. CDR3 sequence (DNA): TGTGCCAGTAAATTCGGACAGGGAGAAAGCTCTGGAAACACCATATATTTT.

The gene calls are TRBV10-3 and TRBJ1-5; a weak D match, TRBD1 (5 bases). CDR1 and CDR2 (germline): ENHRY, SYGVKD. The CDR3 contains 15 residues. The V end lost 8 bases, the J end lost 0 bases, and 14 bases lay between the germline ends. The DNA of the CDR3 is TGTGCCATCCGTGGGGCCGGACTTAGCAATCAGCCCCAGCATTTT. Encoded protein: CAIRGAGLSNQPQHF.

CDR3: CASRSLPWAGTEAFF. The CDR3 region has the DNA TGCGCCAGCAGGTCCCTCCCGTGGGCTGGCACTGAAGCTTTCTTT. The J gene is TRBJ1-1, the V gene TRBV5-1; unclear D gene. This CDR3 has 15 amino acids. Germline CDR1 reads SGHRS; CDR2 reads YFSETQ. The V end lost 5 bases, the J end lost 4 bases, and 18 bases lay between the germline ends.

CDR3 nucleotides: TGTGCCAGCAGCTTGGGACAGCGGGATGAGCAGTTCTTC. It translates to CASSLGQRDEQFF. The rearrangement joins TRBV5-4 to TRBJ2-1; TRBD2 is a possible D gene (6 bases). V was trimmed by 0 bases and J by 8 bases, leaving 9 bases between them. The CDR3 is 13 amino acids. Germline V gene lookup returns CDR1 SGHNT and CDR2 YYREEE (reference sequence).

This clone was seen only a few times. The CDR3 sequence is CASSPGLAGDSTMGEQFF. CDR3 sequence (DNA): TGTGCCAGCAGCCCGGGACTAGCGGGGGATTCTACTATGGGTGAGCAGTTCTTC. The chain has TRBV9 and TRBJ2-1, with TRBD2 matching 14 bases. The CDR3 covers 18 residues. V was pared by 4 bases and J by 9 bases, with 15 bases of the junction left unmatched. Per the germline V gene, CDR1 is SGDLS and CDR2 is YYNGEE.

The chain couples TRBV5-1 to TRBJ2-6, with 10 bases lining up with TRBD2. CDR1 SGHRS and CDR2 YFSETQ come from the germline V gene. Germline trimming cut 3 bases from V and 0 bases from J; bases unmatched to any gene: 6. This CDR3 spans 18 amino acids. CDR3 nucleotide sequence: TGCGCCAGCAGCTCTACTAGCGGGACGTCCTCTGGGGCCAACGTCCTGACTTTC. This translates into CASSSTSGTSSGANVLTF.

This clone was seen a single time. This chain joins TRBV9 and TRBJ1-1; 7 nucleotides line up with TRBD1. The junction had 4 bases not matched to a gene; V was cut back by 4 bases and J by 4 bases. The CDR3 is 13 residues long. Germline V CDR1 and CDR2: SGDLS, YYNGEE. The CDR3 region is CASSFYRGTEAFF. The CDR3 nucleotides are TGTGCCAGCAGCTTCTACAGGGGCACTGAAGCTTTCTTT.

The V and J genes are TRBV5-4 and TRBJ2-1, with D uncertain. V shed 4 bases and J shed 8 bases, with 22 bases lying between them. CDR3 length: 16 amino acids. In germline, CDR1 is SGHNT, CDR2 YYREEE (reference sequence). The CDR3 nucleotides are TGTGCCAGCAGCCGAGAGAATCCTTTCCGGTACGATGAGCAGTTCTTC. Its protein is CASSRENPFRYDEQFF. Full variable domain (missing parts from reference TRBV5-4 and TRBJ2-1): ETGVTQSPTHLIKTRGQQVTLRCSSQSGHNTVSWYQQALGQGPQFIFQYYREEENGRGNFPPRFSGLQFPNYSSELNVNALELDDSALYLCASSRENPFRYDEQFFGPGTRLTVL.

This rearrangement joins TRBV5-1 to TRBJ2-2; 9 bases line up with TRBD1. Looked up from germline, CDR1 is SGHRS and CDR2 is YFSETQ. The V and J ends lost 4 bases and 1 base, in that order; junction bases with no gene match: 5. The CDR3 runs to 16 residues. Here the CDR3 DNA reads TGCGCCAGCAGCCAGGGGGACAGGGAGAACACCGGGGAGCTGTTTTTT. Its protein product is CASSQGDRENTGELFF.

The gene calls are TRBV11-2 and TRBJ1-1, with unresolved D. The ends were cut back, 5 bases at V and 1 base at J, with 14 bases in the middle. The germline gives CDR1 SGHAT, CDR2 FQNNGV. The CDR3 runs 15 residues. The CDR3 is CASSPRYGENTEAFF. In nucleotides, the CDR3 is TGTGCCAGCAGCCCTAGGTACGGAGAGAACACTGAAGCTTTCTTT.

The rearrangement links TRBV10-3 to TRBJ2-2; 12 nucleotides align to TRBD1. The V and J ends lost 11 bases and 5 bases, in that order; junction bases with no gene match: 12. Germline V lookup: CDR1 ENHRY, CDR2 SYGVKD. The CDR3 spans 16 residues. The CDR3 sequence: CAAVAGQGAPTGELFF. CDR3 bases: TGTGCCGCCGTAGCGGGACAGGGGGCACCTACCGGGGAGCTGTTTTTT.

This clone was counted once. V is TRBV5-5 and J is TRBJ2-2; 9 bases align to TRBD1. V lost 4 bases to trimming and J lost 5 bases; unmatched junction nucleotides: 9. The CDR3 totals 16 residues. The germline CDR1 and CDR2 sequences are SGHKS and YYEKEE (reference sequence). For the CDR3, the DNA is TGTGCCAGCAGCATCGGGGACAGGGAGTTAACCGGGGAGCTGTTTTTT. Its protein is CASSIGDRELTGELFF. The whole variable domain, filled in from reference TRBV5-5 and TRBJ2-2, reads DAGVTQSPTHLIKTRGQQVTLRCSPISGHKSVSWYQQVLGQGPQFIFQYYEKEERGRGNFPDRFSARQFPNYSSELNVNALLLGDSALYLCASSIGDRELTGELFFGEGSRLTVL.

This chain uses TRBV7-9 with TRBJ1-3; the D is unclear. V was cut by 6 bases and J by 0 bases, with 6 bases left in between. In germline, CDR1 is SEHNR, CDR2 FQNEAQ (reference sequence). The CDR3 spans 13 residues. CDR3 in DNA: TGTGCCAGCAGACCTAGCTCTGGAAACACCATATATTTT. Encoded protein: CASRPSSGNTIYF. Full variable domain (outside the CDR3, taken from reference TRBV7-9 and TRBJ1-3): DTGVSQNPRHKITKRGQNVTFRCDPISEHNRLYWYRQTLGQGPEFLTYFQNEAQLEKSRLLSDRFSAERPKGSFSTLEIQRTEQGDSAMYLCASRPSSGNTIYFGEGSWLTVV.

This clone is a singleton in its sample. This chain uses TRBV19 with TRBJ1-2; 7 bases agree with TRBD1. Germline CDR1 and CDR2: LNHDA and SQIVND (reference sequence). J gave up 5 bases and V 6 bases, and 12 bases lay outside the gene matches. The CDR3 is 15 amino acids. The CDR3 coding sequence is TGTGCCAGTAGGGAATTAGGACAGGACTTATATGGCTACACCTTC. Its protein is CASRELGQDLYGYTF.

The gene calls are TRBV20-1 and TRBJ1-1; tentative D call: TRBD1 (6 bases). Germline V gene lookup returns CDR1 DFQATT and CDR2 SNEGSKA (reference sequence). The CDR3 runs 11 residues. V was cut by 6 bases and J by 5 bases, with 10 bases left in between. CDR3 nucleotide sequence: TGCAGTGCCCCAGGGGTTACTGAAGCTTTCTTT. Translated: CSAPGVTEAFF.

This chain links TRBV7-8 with TRBJ1-5, with TRBD1 identical over 7 bases. Germline CDR1 is SGHVS and CDR2 is FQNEAQ. The CDR3 totals 17 residues. Trimming removed 3 bases from V and 4 bases from J; junction bases left unmatched: 12. Here the CDR3 reads CASSLGEGGPENQPQHF. In DNA, the CDR3 is TGTGCCAGCAGCTTGGGGGAAGGGGGCCCAGAGAATCAGCCCCAGCATTTT.

The genes are TRBV5-1 and TRBJ2-3, with D hard to call. Germline V gene sequence: CDR1 SGHRS, CDR2 YFSETQ. The CDR3 covers 14 residues. Trimming took 0 bases from V and 0 from J, leaving 5 bases between them. The CDR3 loop reads CASSLDGSTDTQYF. The CDR3 DNA sequence: TGCGCCAGCAGCTTGGACGGGAGCACAGATACGCAGTATTTT.

The chain employs TRBV6-5 and TRBJ2-7, with 12 bases identical to TRBD2. In germline, CDR1 is MNHEY, CDR2 SVGAGI. There are 16 residues in the CDR3. The V gene end was trimmed by 4 bases and the J gene end by 1 base; junction bases not matched to a gene: 5. The CDR3 DNA follows: TGTGCCAGCAGTTTAGCCCTAGCGGGGGGGTCCTACGAGCAGTACTTC. Translated: CASSLALAGGSYEQYF.

This sequence joins TRBV5-3 and TRBJ1-1, with D uncertain. TRBV5-3 counts as an open reading frame of uncertain function. The CDR3 is 15 residues long. V gave up 0 bases and J gave up 4 bases, with 13 bases separating them. This CDR3 reads CARSLGAGRVTEAFF. The CDR3 DNA is TGTGCCAGAAGCTTGGGCGCGGGTCGGGTCACTGAAGCTTTCTTT.

The rearrangement uses TRBV5-1 and TRBJ2-5; 9 bases match TRBD1. The CDR3 length is 16 residues. Trimming took 5 bases from V and 3 from J; bases not matched to a gene: 11. In germline, CDR1 is SGHRS, CDR2 YFSETQ. The DNA for the CDR3 is TGCGCCAGCAGACGCTTACCGGGACAGGGCAAAGAGACCCAGTACTTC. This translates into CASRRLPGQGKETQYF. The full variable domain, in which reference TRBV5-1 and TRBJ2-5 provide the parts outside the CDR3, is KAGVTQTPRYLIKTRGQQVTLSCSPISGHRSVSWYQQTPGQGLQFLFEYFSETQRNKGNFPGRFSGRQFSNSRSEMNVSTLELGDSALYLCASRRLPGQGKETQYFGPGTRLLVL.

This clone occurred once. This chain joins TRBV4-3 and TRBJ2-1, with a weak D call TRBD1 (5 bases). The CDR3 length is 16 residues. Trimming took 0 bases from V and 1 from J, leaving 10 bases between them. Germline loops: CDR1 LGHNA, CDR2 YSLEER. The CDR3: CASSQDMRQSYNEQFF. CDR3 DNA: TGCGCCAGCAGCCAAGATATGAGACAGTCCTACAATGAGCAGTTCTTC.

J is TRBJ2-5 and V is TRBV6-4, with TRBD2 matching over 9 bases. Germline V gives CDR1 MRHNA, CDR2 SNTAGT. With V trimmed by 4 bases and J by 5 bases, 5 bases remained unmatched. The CDR3 has 14 amino acids. The CDR3 DNA follows: TGTGCCAGCAGTGGGGCGGGAGGGTTTGAGACCCAGTACTTC. It codes for CASSGAGGFETQYF.

The chain is built from TRBV12-5 and TRBJ2-7; possibly TRBD2 for D (6 bases). Germline-derived CDR1 and CDR2 are LGHNT and FRNRAP. Trimming stripped 0 bases from V and 0 bases from J, with 12 bases between. The CDR3 totals 16 residues. CDR3 sequence reads: CASGLVLGGYSYEQYF. Written as DNA, the CDR3 is TGTGCTAGTGGTTTGGTGTTGGGGGGATACTCCTACGAGCAGTACTTC.

This chain connects TRBV6-5 to TRBJ2-2, with unresolved D. The germline CDR1 and CDR2 sequences are MNHEY and SVGAGI. V shed 0 bases and J shed 1 base, with 6 bases lying between them. The CDR3 spans 15 residues. Here the CDR3 DNA reads TGTGCCAGCAGTTACTCGAGGCGGAACACCGGGGAGCTGTTTTTT. It translates to CASSYSRRNTGELFF.